The subject of this entry is one T cell receptor (beta chain). The antigen is undetermined. This entry belongs to a study of metastatic and nonmetastatic thyroid tumors. Study-wide background: Samples came from malignant and benign thyroid patients, and repertoires were compared across blood and tumor or nodule tissue.

Until they underwent thyroid surgery, no patient had received any treatment. Study-wide findings and caveats: Malignant thyroid tumors reportedly exceeded benign nodules significantly in TCR beta diversity, with the difference appearing in blood and tumor.

TCRdb reassembled clones from the PCR reads with MiXCR. The sample contains some 23,000 clones, 10% to 15% of which appear only once. This TCR came from a female donor with papillary thyroid cancer or a benign thyroid nodule (not recorded which). Some clones in this sample may be carry-over from other donors' samples. Material: blood.

The DNA for the CDR3 is TGTGCCAGCAGTTATTCTCGGGGGGCAGGGGTTAGAGAGCAGTACTTC. Translated: CASSYSRGAGVREQYF. J is TRBJ2-7 and V is TRBV6-5; D might be TRBD2 (7 bases). The V end lost 3 bases, the J end lost 7 bases, and 22 bases lay between the germline ends. The CDR3 covers 16 residues. CDR1 is MNHEY, CDR2 SVGAGI, per germline.